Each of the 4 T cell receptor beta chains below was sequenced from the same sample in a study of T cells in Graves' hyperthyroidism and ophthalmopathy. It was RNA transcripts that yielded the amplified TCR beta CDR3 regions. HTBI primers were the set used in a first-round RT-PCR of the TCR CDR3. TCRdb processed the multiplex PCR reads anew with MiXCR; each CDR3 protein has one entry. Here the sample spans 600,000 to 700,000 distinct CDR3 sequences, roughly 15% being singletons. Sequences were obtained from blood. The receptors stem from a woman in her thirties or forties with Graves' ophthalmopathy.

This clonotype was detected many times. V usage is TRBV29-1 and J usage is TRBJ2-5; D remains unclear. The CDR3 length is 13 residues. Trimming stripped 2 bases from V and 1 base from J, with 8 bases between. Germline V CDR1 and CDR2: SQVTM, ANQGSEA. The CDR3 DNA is TGCAGCGTTGAATGGACGACCCAAGAGACCCAGTACTTC. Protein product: CSVEWTTQETQYF.

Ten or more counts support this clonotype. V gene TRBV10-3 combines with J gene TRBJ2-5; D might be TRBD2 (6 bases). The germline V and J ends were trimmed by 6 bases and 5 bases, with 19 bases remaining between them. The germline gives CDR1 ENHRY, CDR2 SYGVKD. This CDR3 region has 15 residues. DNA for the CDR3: TGTGCCATCAGCAGAGGAGGGCAGCCTACTGAGACCCAGTACTTC. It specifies CAISRGGQPTETQYF.

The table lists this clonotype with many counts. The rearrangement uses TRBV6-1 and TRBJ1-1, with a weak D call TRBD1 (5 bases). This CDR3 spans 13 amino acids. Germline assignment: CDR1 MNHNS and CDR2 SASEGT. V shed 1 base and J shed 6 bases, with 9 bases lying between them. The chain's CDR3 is CASSEEGRAEAFF. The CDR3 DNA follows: TGTGCCAGCAGTGAAGAGGGACGCGCTGAAGCTTTCTTT.

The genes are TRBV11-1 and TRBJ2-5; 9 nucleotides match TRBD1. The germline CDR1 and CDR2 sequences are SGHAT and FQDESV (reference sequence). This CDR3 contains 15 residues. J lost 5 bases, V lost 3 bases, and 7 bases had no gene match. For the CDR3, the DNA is TGTGCCAGCAGCTTGCGGGACAGGGATCGGGAGACCCAGTACTTC. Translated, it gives CASSLRDRDRETQYF.